The T cell receptor (beta chain) described here comes from a study of identical twins. Study-level points and caveats: Out-of-frame TCR alpha sharing in monozygotic twins exceeded recombination model predictions. Memory repertoires showed no such pattern, whereas abundant cord blood beta clonotypes carried fewer insertions.

Every donor was a healthy Caucasian. After template switching added a universal primer site, the resulting cDNA carried unique molecular identifiers. One entry per CDR3 protein, called by TCRdb with MiXCR from the 5' RACE reads. The repertoire includes under 250,000 distinct CDR3 sequences, about an eighth of them detected once, and 3.5% to 4.5% sits in the top ten. In this sample, this clonotype turned up a few times. Its specificity is not known. The J segment lost 4 bases and the V segment lost 4 bases, leaving 20 bases of the junction unmatched. The germline gives CDR1 LGHDT, CDR2 YNNKEL (reference sequence). The CDR3 covers 21 residues. A further study also used this sample, focusing on yellow fever vaccine responses in identical twins.

The TCR sequence derives from a woman aged 18 to 35 in good health. What was sequenced was memory (CD45RO+) T cells sorted from blood. V is TRBV3-1 and J is TRBJ2-6; 9 bases are shared with TRBD1. CDR3 in DNA: TGTGCCAGCAGCCCCGCCAGGATGGGACAGGGAAGGTTGAGAGGGGCCAACGTCCTGACTTTC. Protein: CASSPARMGQGRLRGANVLTF. Complete variable domain (other parts from reference TRBV3-1 and TRBJ2-6): DTAVSQTPKYLVTQMGNDKSIKCEQNLGHDTMYWYKQDSKKFLKIMFSYNNKELIINETVPNRFSPKSPDKAHLNLHINSLELGDSAVYFCASSPARMGQGRLRGANVLTFGAGSRLTVL.